This record covers a single T cell receptor (beta chain). These data come from a study of blood T cells in healthy people across ages. The CDR3 is made up of 15 amino acids. Trimming took off 5 bases at V and 2 bases at J, with 15 bases between the two ends. Germline V gene lookup returns CDR1 KGHDR and CDR2 SFDVKD. With a J-beta primer mix and a sample-barcoded 5' primer, a second PCR ran 7 to 11 cycles. TCRdb reprocessed the 5' RACE reads with MiXCR, giving one entry per CDR3 protein. The data show around 650,000 distinct CDR3 sequences, over 40% seen once. The chain joins TRBV24-1 to TRBJ2-7; possible D gene TRBD1, 5 bases. This TCR came from a man older than 75 in good health. The sequencing input was blood. CDR3 sequence reads: CATSGSRGATYEQYF. DNA for the CDR3: TGTGCCACCAGTGGTTCCCGTGGGGCAACCTACGAGCAGTACTTC.